This entry lists 28 T cell receptor beta chains sequenced from one sample in a study of identical twins. Via MiXCR, TCRdb re-called the 5' RACE reads, giving one row per CDR3 protein. The sample contains 310,000 or so distinct CDR3 sequences, roughly 9% of which appear only once. Another study also made use of these data, one on yellow fever vaccine responses in identical twins.

Sequenced input: CD8+ T cells sorted from blood. The origin of the receptors is a young woman in good health.

This clonotype was counted ten times or more. V usage is TRBV27 and J usage is TRBJ2-3; D gene uncertain. CDR3 length equals 12 residues. V was clipped by 4 bases and J by 9 bases, with 11 bases between them. Germline V gene sequence: CDR1 MNHEY, CDR2 SMNVEV (reference sequence). The DNA for the CDR3 is TGTGCCAGCAGTTACTGGCTCGGCACGCAGTATTTT. Translated: CASSYWLGTQYF.

The J gene is TRBJ2-7, the V gene TRBV6-2 or TRBV6-3, with D maybe TRBD1 (6 bases). The CDR3 length is 13 residues. CDR1 and CDR2 (germline): MNHEY, SVGEGT. Trimming cost V 6 bases and J 7 bases, with 16 bases left between them. Written as DNA, the CDR3 is TGTGCCAGCAGCCCAAACAGGGCTAGGGAGCAGTACTTC. Translated, it gives CASSPNRAREQYF.

In this sample, this clonotype turned up a few times. The rearrangement uses TRBV7-8 and TRBJ2-1, with 8 positions matching TRBD2. Per germline, CDR1 SGHVS and CDR2 FQNEAQ. The CDR3 runs 15 residues. The V and J ends lost 5 bases and 9 bases, in that order; junction bases with no gene match: 12. The DNA for the CDR3 is TGTGCCAGCAGCCCCCTAGGGACTAGATTTCTTGAGCAGTTCTTC. Translation: CASSPLGTRFLEQFF. Supplemented by reference TRBV7-8 and TRBJ2-1, the full variable domain reads GAGVSQSPRYKVAKRGQDVALRCDPISGHVSLFWYQQALGQGPEFLTYFQNEAQLDKSGLPSDRFFAERPEGSVSTLKIQRTQQEDSAVYLCASSPLGTRFLEQFFGPGTRLTVL.

This clonotype was seen more than once but under ten times. V and J are TRBV7-9 and TRBJ2-7, with D perhaps TRBD1 (5 bases). CDR3 size: 14 residues. Germline V CDR1 and CDR2: SEHNR, FQNEAQ (reference sequence). V shed 6 bases and J shed 3 bases, with 15 bases lying between them. The CDR3 DNA is TGTGCCAGCAGTAACCTTTCGACAGACTACGAGCAGTACTTC. Amino acid sequence: CASSNLSTDYEQYF.

This clonotype was recorded many times. The J gene is TRBJ2-1, the V gene TRBV29-1; TRBD2 aligns across 7 bases. Germline values: CDR1 SQVTM, CDR2 ANQGSEA. The CDR3 length is 13 residues. With V trimmed by 3 bases and J by 8 bases, 7 bases remained unmatched. The CDR3: CSVETSWGDEQFF. The CDR3 nucleotides read TGCAGCGTTGAGACTAGCTGGGGCGATGAGCAGTTCTTC.

This clonotype came up many times. The CDR3: CASSSSILGGGVYEQYF. The DNA of the CDR3 is TGTGCCAGCAGCTCCTCAATTCTGGGCGGGGGGGTCTACGAGCAGTACTTC. V usage is TRBV7-9 and J usage is TRBJ2-7; 9 bases fit TRBD2. The CDR3 has 17 amino acids. CDR1 SEHNR and CDR2 FQNEAQ come from the germline V gene (reference sequence). The V and J ends lost 4 bases and 3 bases, in that order; junction bases with no gene match: 13. The whole variable domain, filled in from reference TRBV7-9 and TRBJ2-7, reads DTGVSQNPRHKITKRGQNVTFRCDPISEHNRLYWYRQTLGQGPEFLTYFQNEAQLEKSRLLSDRFSAERPKGSFSTLEIQRTEQGDSAMYLCASSSSILGGGVYEQYFGPGTRLTVT.

This clonotype has a count of ten or more. The chain recombines TRBV6-2 or TRBV6-3 with TRBJ1-6; D remains unclear. This CDR3 has 13 amino acids. Trimming stripped 5 bases from V and 5 bases from J, with 7 bases between. Germline V lookup: CDR1 MNHEY, CDR2 SVGEGT. CDR3 amino acids: CASSQLNNSPLHF. The CDR3 nucleotides read TGTGCCAGCAGTCAGCTGAATAATTCACCCCTCCACTTT.

This clonotype was seen a handful of times. The genes are TRBV6-9 and TRBJ1-2, with 7 positions matching TRBD1. Germline V CDR1 and CDR2: MNHGY, SVAAGI. The CDR3 has 12 amino acids. V was pared by 8 bases and J by 4 bases, with 4 bases of the junction left unmatched. The CDR3 loop reads CASRDRLYGYTF. In nucleotides, the CDR3 is TGTGCCAGCCGGGACAGACTCTATGGCTACACCTTC.

This clonotype was detected many times. The V gene is TRBV7-9, the J gene TRBJ2-3, with TRBD2 matching over 7 bases. The CDR3 has 16 amino acids. Germline V gene lookup returns CDR1 SEHNR and CDR2 FQNEAQ (reference sequence). V was clipped by 1 base and J by 1 base; unmatched bases: 5. CDR3 DNA sequence: TGTGCCAGCAGCTTAGTCGGGCTAGCGGGCACAGATACGCAGTATTTT. Its translation is CASSLVGLAGTDTQYF.

In the case of this clonotype: An end of the junction differs from the germline gene, which may be a read error. This chain uses TRBV27 with TRBJ2-1; D uncertain. Germline V lookup: CDR1 MNHEY, CDR2 SMNVEV (reference sequence). CDR3 length: 11 residues. The CDR3 bases are TGTGCCACCAGTTTCTACAATGAGCAGTTCTTC. It translates to CATSFYNEQFF.

This clonotype was seen more than once but under ten times. This chain links TRBV15 with TRBJ2-7; the D gene is possibly TRBD1 (5 bases). Germline V gene lookup returns CDR1 LNHNV and CDR2 YYDKDF (reference sequence). The CDR3 sequence is 14 residues long. Deletions cut 5 bases from V and 1 base from J, with 12 bases between. This CDR3 reads CATSADTRSYEQYF. For the CDR3, the DNA is TGTGCCACCAGCGCGGACACCCGGTCCTACGAGCAGTACTTC.

V gene TRBV9 combines with J gene TRBJ1-2, with a weak D call TRBD1 (6 bases). This CDR3 comprises 14 residues. Germline CDR1 and CDR2: SGDLS and YYNGEE. The ends were cut back, 4 bases at V and 12 bases at J, with 22 bases in the middle. The CDR3: CASSSPPGGQGHTF. The DNA of the CDR3 is TGTGCCAGCAGCTCCCCCCCCGGGGGGCAGGGACACACCTTC.

This clonotype was observed a handful of times. This chain uses TRBV7-9 with TRBJ2-1, with D possibly TRBD1 on 5 matching bases. The CDR3 extends over 11 amino acids. V was trimmed by 2 bases and J by 12 bases, leaving 8 bases between them. The V gene's germline CDR1 is SEHNR and CDR2 FQNEAQ (reference sequence). The CDR3: CASSLSTGQFF. The CDR3 region has the DNA TGTGCCAGCAGCTTAAGTACAGGGCAGTTCTTC.

This clonotype was picked up a small number of times. The chain employs TRBV27 and TRBJ1-1; TRBD1 aligns across 8 bases. Germline V gene sequence: CDR1 MNHEY, CDR2 SMNVEV (reference sequence). The V gene end was trimmed by 5 bases and the J gene end by 4 bases; junction bases not matched to a gene: 6. This CDR3 is 14 amino acids long. Written as DNA, the CDR3 is TGTGCCAGCAGTACACAGGGGGTGGGCACTGAAGCTTTCTTT. This encodes CASSTQGVGTEAFF.

The chain carries TRBV20-1 and TRBJ2-1, with D uncertain. The CDR3 extends over 12 amino acids. Trimming took off 2 bases at V and 5 bases at J, with 7 bases between the two ends. Germline CDR1 is DFQATT and CDR2 is SNEGSKA (reference sequence). This chain's CDR3 is CSARRVDNEQFF. CDR3 bases: TGCAGTGCTAGAAGGGTCGACAATGAGCAGTTCTTC.

The table lists this clonotype with many counts. This chain links TRBV27 with TRBJ2-7; no clear D. Per germline, CDR1 MNHEY and CDR2 SMNVEV (reference sequence). This CDR3 spans 14 amino acids. Trimming stripped 3 bases from V and 0 bases from J, with 9 bases between. The CDR3 region is CASSLWFGSYEQYF. The CDR3 coding sequence is TGTGCCAGCAGTTTGTGGTTTGGCTCCTACGAGCAGTACTTC.

The chain joins TRBV5-6 to TRBJ2-5; 10 bases are a match to TRBD1. Germline CDR1 reads SGHDT; CDR2 reads YYEEEE. This CDR3 spans 16 amino acids. Germline trimming cut 5 bases from V and 2 bases from J; bases unmatched to any gene: 9. Written as DNA, the CDR3 is TGTGCCAGCAGTGATACCGGGACAGGGGCTCAAGAGACCCAGTACTTC. This encodes CASSDTGTGAQETQYF.

This clonotype showed up just a few times. The chain employs TRBV11-2 and TRBJ2-7, with D unclear. Germline V gives CDR1 SGHAT, CDR2 FQNNGV. V lost 5 bases to trimming and J lost 2 bases, with 13 bases between them. The CDR3 runs 14 residues. The DNA for the CDR3 is TGTGCCAGCAGCCCGCGGACGGCCCCCTACGAGCAGTACTTC. Protein product: CASSPRTAPYEQYF.

The CDR3 DNA follows: TGCAGTGCTAGAATCTTTGCGGGAGTGGGAGCAGATACGCAGTATTTT. Translation: CSARIFAGVGADTQYF. The rearrangement uses TRBV20-1 and TRBJ2-3, with 7 bases fitting TRBD2. Per germline, CDR1 DFQATT and CDR2 SNEGSKA (reference sequence). This CDR3 region has 16 residues. J lost 4 bases, V lost 2 bases, and 12 bases had no gene match.

The chain employs TRBV28 and TRBJ1-6; TRBD1 might be the D (5 bases). CDR1 and CDR2 from the germline V gene are MDHEN and SYDVKM. V dropped 2 bases and J dropped 7 bases, with 12 bases sitting between them. The length of the CDR3 is 15 residues. The CDR3 DNA reads as TGTGCCAGCAGTTTAGGAGACAGCAAAAATTCACCCCTCCACTTT. The encoded protein is CASSLGDSKNSPLHF.

This clonotype was detected a few times. The rearrangement joins TRBV28 to TRBJ2-3, with 7 bases that match TRBD2. CDR3 size: 15 residues. The V and J ends lost 6 bases and 0 bases, in that order; junction bases with no gene match: 6. Germline lookup yields CDR1 MDHEN and CDR2 SYDVKM. CDR3 bases: TGTGCCAGCAGCGCGACTAGCAAAAGCACAGATACGCAGTATTTT. The encoded protein is CASSATSKSTDTQYF.

The chain uses TRBV10-3 and TRBJ2-2; no firm D call. The CDR3 totals 14 residues. Trimming pared 0 bases from V and 3 bases from J, leaving 5 bases between. Germline CDR1 ENHRY, CDR2 SYGVKD. For the CDR3, the DNA is TGTGCCATCAGTGAGTCTGGGGACACCGGGGAGCTGTTTTTT. It specifies CAISESGDTGELFF.

J is TRBJ2-7 and V is TRBV11-2, with 9 bases fitting TRBD1. This CDR3 contains 15 residues. CDR1 is SGHAT, CDR2 FQNNGV, per germline. The V gene end was trimmed by 0 bases and the J gene end by 4 bases; junction bases not matched to a gene: 4. DNA for the CDR3: TGTGCCAGCAGCTTAGACAGGGACAGGGTATACGAGCAGTACTTC. Residues: CASSLDRDRVYEQYF. Supplemented by reference TRBV11-2 and TRBJ2-7, the full variable domain reads EAGVAQSPRYKIIEKRQSVAFWCNPISGHATLYWYQQILGQGPKLLIQFQNNGVVDDSQLPKDRFSAERLKGVDSTLKIQPAKLEDSAVYLCASSLDRDRVYEQYFGPGTRLTVT.

The gene calls are TRBV6-5 and TRBJ2-5; TRBD2 matches at 8 bases. Losses at the gene ends were 3 bases for V and 4 bases for J; bases not matched to a gene: 7. CDR3 length equals 15 residues. The germline gives CDR1 MNHEY, CDR2 SVGAGI. In nucleotides, the CDR3 is TGTGCCAGCAGTTATTCGGGGGGGCCTGGAGAGACCCAGTACTTC. It yields the protein CASSYSGGPGETQYF.

This chain uses TRBV20-1 with TRBJ2-1; 7 bases agree with TRBD1. There are 13 residues in the CDR3. In germline, CDR1 is DFQATT, CDR2 SNEGSKA (reference sequence). V trimming: 7 bases; J trimming: 7 bases; junction bases outside the gene matches: 10. The CDR3 DNA reads TGCAGTGTTGCCTGGGACAGAATTAATGAGCAGTTCTTC. Protein sequence: CSVAWDRINEQFF.

This clonotype has ten or more counts. The rearrangement uses TRBV3-1 and TRBJ1-1; TRBD1 matches at 8 bases. The germline CDR1 and CDR2 sequences are LGHDT and YNNKEL (reference sequence). This CDR3 is built from 16 residues. With V trimmed by 1 base and J by 1 base, 5 bases remained unmatched. The CDR3 region has the DNA TGTGCCAGCAGCCAAGGGGCAGGGGGCCCGAACACTGAAGCTTTCTTT. The encoded protein is CASSQGAGGPNTEAFF.

This clonotype was seen a few times. This chain uses TRBV10-3 with TRBJ2-2, with a tentative D call TRBD2 (5 bases). Deletions cut 3 bases from V and 6 bases from J, with 8 bases between. Looked up from germline, CDR1 is ENHRY and CDR2 is SYGVKD. The CDR3 totals 13 residues. Written as DNA, the CDR3 is TGTGCCATCAGTGAAACTAGTTCCGGGGAGCTGTTTTTT. This gives the protein CAISETSSGELFF.

This clonotype was seen only once. The chain combines TRBV28 with TRBJ2-7; TRBD2 matches 8 bases. There are 14 residues in the CDR3. J gave up 1 base and V 9 bases, and 8 bases lay outside the gene matches. Germline CDR1 MDHEN, CDR2 SYDVKM. This chain's CDR3 is CASEGGLGSYEQYF. The DNA of the CDR3 is TGTGCCAGTGAGGGGGGACTAGGGTCCTACGAGCAGTACTTC.